The present TCR beta chain was sequenced within a study of T cell responses to AZD1222 COVID-19 vaccine. TCRdb's table, derived via immunoSEQ multiplex PCR, lists solely in-frame clones and lacks some. The table shows 150,000 to 200,000 clones, with almost 90% occurring only once. Losses at the gene ends were 6 bases for V and 3 bases for J; bases not matched to a gene: 10. Looked up from germline, CDR1 is MNHEY and CDR2 is SMNVEV (reference sequence). CDR3 size: 16 residues. Notes on the study in general: Among the donors, most were white British and more were female, and clonal diversity was possibly underestimated. Nearly half of the spike-specific TCRs reportedly recognize variant regions that carry no mutations.

Second-dose timings of about 4 or about 12 weeks were pooled. This clone was counted once. Antigen unknown. The chain has TRBV27 and TRBJ2-2; TRBD2 matches at 7 bases. Source: peripheral blood, taken 28 days after the second AZD1222 dose. This clonotype was obtained from an adult who received the AZD1222 COVID-19 vaccine. In nucleotides, the CDR3 is TGTGCCAGCAGCCGCGGACTAGGCCAATACACCGGGGAGCTGTTTTTT. Translating gives CASSRGLGQYTGELFF.